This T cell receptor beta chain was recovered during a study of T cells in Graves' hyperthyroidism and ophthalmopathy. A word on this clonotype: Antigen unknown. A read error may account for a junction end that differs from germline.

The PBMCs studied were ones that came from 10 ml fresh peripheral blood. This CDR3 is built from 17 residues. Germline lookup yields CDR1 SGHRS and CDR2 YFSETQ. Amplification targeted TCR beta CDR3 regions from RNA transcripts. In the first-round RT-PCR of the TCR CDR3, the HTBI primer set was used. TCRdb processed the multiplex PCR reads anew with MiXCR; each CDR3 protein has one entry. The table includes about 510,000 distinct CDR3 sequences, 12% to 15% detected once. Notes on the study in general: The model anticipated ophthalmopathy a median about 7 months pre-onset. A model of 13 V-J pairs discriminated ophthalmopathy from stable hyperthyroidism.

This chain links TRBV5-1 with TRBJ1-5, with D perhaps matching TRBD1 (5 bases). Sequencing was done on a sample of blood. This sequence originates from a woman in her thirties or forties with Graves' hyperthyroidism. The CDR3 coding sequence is TGCGCCAGCAGCCTAGGGGCTATCGGGATCAGCAATCAGCCTCAGCATTTT. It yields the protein CASSLGAIGISNQPQHF.